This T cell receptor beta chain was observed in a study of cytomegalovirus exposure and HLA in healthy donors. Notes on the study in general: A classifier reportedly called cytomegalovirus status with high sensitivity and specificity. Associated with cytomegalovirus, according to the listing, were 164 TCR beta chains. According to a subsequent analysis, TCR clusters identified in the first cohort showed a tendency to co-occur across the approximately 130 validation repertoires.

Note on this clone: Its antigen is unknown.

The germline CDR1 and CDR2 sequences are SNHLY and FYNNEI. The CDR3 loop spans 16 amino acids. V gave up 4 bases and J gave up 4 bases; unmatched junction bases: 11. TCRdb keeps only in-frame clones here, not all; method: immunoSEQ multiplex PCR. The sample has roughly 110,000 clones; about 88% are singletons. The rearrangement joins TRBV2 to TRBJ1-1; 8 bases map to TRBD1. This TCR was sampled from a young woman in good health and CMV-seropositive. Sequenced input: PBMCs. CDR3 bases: TGTGCCAGCAGTGGGGGGCAGGGGGCTTACGGCACTGAAGCTTTCTTT. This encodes CASSGGQGAYGTEAFF.